This TCR beta chain was obtained from a study of cytomegalovirus exposure and HLA in healthy donors. Overall study results and limits: In a later analysis, productive TCRs from donors in an Asian-associated ancestry cluster reportedly carried fewer N-insertions than the cohort mean.

Use of 60 Vbeta and 13 Jbeta primers characterized the PCR. This table comes from immunoSEQ multiplex PCR, and its TCRdb copy is limited to in-frame clones, with some not included. Counted here are over 150,000 clones, roughly 87% occurring once; the ten biggest clones make up roughly 0.2%. V was pared by 0 bases and J by 6 bases, with 15 bases between. Germline values: CDR1 SGHVS, CDR2 FQNEAQ. CDR3 size: 16 residues. Turning to this clone: Its antigen is currently unknown.

Sequences were obtained from PBMCs. The clonotype comes from a girl less than two years old in good health and CMV-seronegative. The V gene is TRBV7-8, the J gene TRBJ1-5; D possibly corresponds to TRBD1 (6 bases). The CDR3 DNA follows: TGTGCCAGCAGCTTAGCTGGTCGGCAGGGGAGTCAGCCCCAGCATTTT. Amino acid sequence: CASSLAGRQGSQPQHF.